This is a list of T cell receptor beta chains from one sample in a study of OX40 agonist ivuxolimab in advanced cancers. Profiling relied on immunoSEQ multiplex PCR, and the TCRdb table lists in-frame clones only, not all of them. The sample records roughly 110,000 clones, approximately 90% being singletons. The material sequenced was CD4+ or CD8+ T cells sorted from blood, taken in a trial of the OX40 agonist ivuxolimab. The source is an adult with an advanced solid tumor such as melanoma, head and neck, liver or kidney cancer. The CDR3 runs from the conserved cysteine through the conserved F or W. A D gene is named only where the DNA matches it firmly. Size values are once, few and many counts, or a class for expanded clones, and some rows have none.

clone size,D gene,J gene,V gene,CDR3 protein,CDR3 DNA
.,TRBD2,TRBJ2-3,TRBV28,CASITGGMGGTDTQYF,TGTGCCAGCATTACGGGGGGAATGGGCGGAACAGATACGCAGTATTTT
few,.,TRBJ1-4,TRBV19,CASGPPGDEKLFF,TGTGCCAGCGGACCCCCGGGAGATGAAAAACTGTTTTTT
.,.,TRBJ1-3,TRBV25-1,CASMDNTSGNTIYF,TGTGCCAGCATGGACAATACCTCTGGAAACACCATATATTTT
few,.,TRBJ1-2,TRBV18,CASSPGTAAIGYTF,TGTGCCAGCTCACCAGGGACGGCTGCTATCGGCTACACCTTC
.,TRBD1,TRBJ2-7,TRBV27,CASSNRGRAAYEQYF,TGTGCCAGCAGTAACAGGGGCCGGGCCGCCTACGAGCAGTACTTC
.,TRBD1,TRBJ2-5,TRBV11-2,CASSPYGTGGGETQYF,TGTGCCAGCAGCCCGTACGGGACAGGGGGGGGAGAGACCCAGTACTTC
.,TRBD1,TRBJ1-2,TRBV19,CASSASGGGYTF,TGTGCCAGTAGTGCCTCAGGGGGCGGCTACACCTTC
.,.,TRBJ1-3,TRBV7-8,CASSLVGTWGSGNTIYF,TGTGCCAGCAGCTTGGTCGGGACATGGGGCTCTGGAAACACCATATATTTT
.,TRBD1,TRBJ1-5,TRBV7-8,CASSFSGGSQPQHF,TGTGCCAGCAGCTTTTCAGGGGGCTCTCAGCCCCAGCATTTT
few,.,TRBJ2-1,TRBV28,CASSLQDHEQFF,TGTGCCAGCAGTTTACAGGATCATGAGCAGTTCTTC
.,.,TRBJ1-5,TRBV18,CASSVSFGQPQHF,TGTGCCAGCTCAGTATCATTCGGTCAGCCCCAGCATTTT
.,.,TRBJ2-7,TRBV28,CASSLAPTRGRYEQYF,TGTGCCAGCAGTTTAGCTCCCACCCGGGGGCGATACGAGCAGTACTTC
once,.,TRBJ2-7,TRBV7-8,CASSSLRGATYEQYF,TGTGCCAGCAGCTCGCTCCGTGGGGCCACCTACGAGCAGTACTTC
once,.,TRBJ1-5,TRBV27,CASRPGTDSNQPQHF,TGTGCCAGCAGACCCGGGACGGACTCCAATCAGCCCCAGCATTTT
.,.,TRBJ2-1,TRBV9,CASSALGIGHSSYNEQFF,TGTGCCAGCAGCGCCCTAGGGATAGGACACAGCTCCTACAATGAGCAGTTCTTC
.,TRBD1,TRBJ2-7,TRBV30,CAGLTGTYEQYF,TGTGCCGGGTTGACAGGGACCTACGAGCAGTACTTC
.,.,TRBJ2-7,TRBV6-6,CASATTLAGGANEQYF,TGTGCCAGCGCAACCACCCTCGCTGGAGGGGCCAACGAGCAGTACTTC
.,TRBD1,TRBJ1-6,TRBV29-1,CSRGAGGPRF,TGCAGCAGGGGGGCAGGGGGTCCTCGGTTT
.,.,TRBJ2-2,TRBV15,CAPELTYQNTGELFF,TGTGCTCCGGAACTGACCTACCAAAACACCGGGGAGCTGTTTTTT
.,TRBD2,TRBJ2-1,TRBV18,CASSPQGLAGEQFF,TGTGCCAGCTCACCACAAGGACTAGCGGGGGAGCAGTTCTTC
few,.,TRBJ1-2,TRBV7-2,CASSPKEGGYGYTF,TGTGCCAGCAGCCCAAAGGAAGGGGGATATGGCTACACCTTC
.,TRBD1,TRBJ1-6,TRBV28,CASSSPGTGDSPLHF,TGTGCCAGCAGTTCCCCCGGGACAGGGGATTCACCCCTCCACTTT
.,.,TRBJ2-3,TRBV7-2,CASRLRGTDTQYF,TGTGCCAGCCGCCTCCGGGGCACAGATACGCAGTATTTT
few,.,TRBJ1-2,TRBV28,CASLTPVGGYTF,TGTGCCAGCCTGACCCCAGTCGGAGGCTACACCTTC
.,.,TRBJ1-2,TRBV7-2,CASSLTDFNYGYTF,TGTGCCAGCAGCTTAACTGACTTTAACTATGGCTACACCTTC
.,.,TRBJ2-2,TRBV4-1,CASSQDLGGAHAGELFF,TGCGCCAGCAGCCAAGATCTTGGGGGAGCCCACGCCGGGGAGCTGTTTTTT
.,.,TRBJ2-4,TRBV18,CASSHDGSKNIQYF,TGTGCCAGCTCCCACGACGGCTCCAAAAACATTCAGTACTTC
.,TRBD1,TRBJ1-6,TRBV7-6,CASSEGTASSYNSPLHF,TGTGCCAGCAGCGAAGGGACAGCCAGCTCCTATAATTCACCCCTCCACTTT
.,.,TRBJ2-2,TRBV6-4,CASSPGQVNTGELFF,TGTGCCAGCAGTCCAGGGCAGGTTAACACCGGGGAGCTGTTCTTT
.,.,TRBJ2-3,TRBV7-2,CASSSLRTDTQYF,TGTGCCAGCAGCTCACTCCGGACAGATACGCAGTATTTT
.,.,TRBJ2-3,TRBV28,CASSPTTDTQYF,TGTGCCAGCAGTCCGACTACGGATACGCAGTATTTT
once,.,TRBJ1-5,TRBV4-1,CASSQDFEGLNQPQHF,TGCGCCAGCAGCCAAGATTTTGAGGGGCTGAATCAGCCCCAGCATTTT
.,.,TRBJ1-3,TRBV2,CASSEPRSGNTIYF,TGTGCCAGCAGTGAACCGCGCTCTGGAAACACCATATATTTT
.,.,TRBJ2-7,TRBV11-3,CASSLGPGSPYEQYF,TGTGCCAGCAGTCTCGGACCGGGTTCCCCCTACGAGCAGTACTTC
.,TRBD2,TRBJ2-1,TRBV7-2,CASSPTSGGHNEQFF,TGTGCCAGCAGCCCCACTAGCGGGGGCCACAATGAGCAGTTCTTC
once,TRBD1,TRBJ2-3,TRBV28,CASSLSGGPDTQYF,TGTGCCAGCAGTTTATCAGGGGGCCCGGATACGCAGTATTTT
.,TRBD2,TRBJ2-7,TRBV18,CASSPVPAGEQYF,TGTGCCAGCTCACCCGTCCCAGCGGGGGAGCAGTACTTC
.,TRBD2,TRBJ2-1,TRBV10-3,CAISVAGGTYNEQFF,TGTGCCATCAGTGTAGCGGGGGGAACCTACAATGAGCAGTTCTTC
.,.,TRBJ1-2,TRBV6-5,CAIKQGMDYGYTF,TGTGCCATCAAACAGGGAATGGACTATGGCTACACCTTC
.,.,TRBJ2-5,TRBV10-3,CAISNPGQSETQYF,TGTGCCATCAGTAACCCGGGACAATCAGAGACCCAGTACTTC
.,.,TRBJ2-7,TRBV11-2,CASSLDPFVNEQYF,TGTGCCAGCAGCTTAGACCCGTTCGTAAACGAGCAGTACTTC
.,.,TRBJ2-3,TRBV7-3,CASSSLGDTQYF,TGTGCCAGCAGCTCGCTGGGAGATACGCAGTATTTT
.,.,TRBJ2-5,TRBV7-2,CASSRHRVEVTQYF,TGTGCCAGCAGCCGCCACAGGGTTGAGGTGACCCAGTACTTC
.,TRBD1,TRBJ1-6,TRBV6-1,CASSERTGGRIRDSPLHF,TGTGCCAGCAGTGAGAGGACAGGGGGCAGGATACGAGATTCACCCCTCCACTTT
.,TRBD2,TRBJ2-1,TRBV28,CASSSPRRGSGGNEQFF,TGTGCCAGCAGCTCCCCCCGGCGGGGTAGCGGGGGTAATGAGCAGTTCTTC